Detailed here is one TCR beta chain. These data come from a study of blood T cell repertoires in COVID-19. Study at large: The samples span acute and convalescent COVID-19 from the United States, Italy and Spain.

In the authors' methods: Nucleated cell number was recorded as an estimate derived from reference gene primer amplification. Assay used: immunoSEQ multiplex PCR; TCRdb lists only in-frame clones, some missing. The V and J calls and clone size come from that table; D and trimming were worked out from the DNA. The repertoire holds 75,000 to 80,000 clones, with around 84% as singletons. Germline V gives CDR1 SGHRS, CDR2 YFSETQ. The CDR3 consists of 15 residues. Trimming pared 4 bases from V and 6 bases from J, leaving 14 bases between. The gene calls are TRBV5-1 and TRBJ2-6, with TRBD2 as a possible D gene (5 bases). The sample taken for sequencing was peripheral blood. The TCR comes from a man in his sixties with COVID-19, enrolled during active disease. CDR3 DNA sequence: TGCGCCAGCAGCCCTGAGGGTTCGGCGGCCAACGTCCTGACTTTC. This sequence encodes CASSPEGSAANVLTF.